The present T cell receptor beta chain was sequenced within a study of molecular identifiers for immune sequencing clone quantification. Per germline, CDR1 SEHNR and CDR2 FQNEAQ (reference sequence). This CDR3 contains 18 residues. V lost 6 bases and J lost 1; bases outside the gene matches: 12. Bulk TCR libraries were made with methods that had been previously described and with listed TCR primers. TCRdb independently ran MiXCR on the PCR reads; one entry per CDR3 protein. The sample has about 640,000 distinct CDR3 sequences; 20% are singletons. This clonotype was counted at least ten times. The V gene is TRBV7-9, the J gene TRBJ2-1; TRBD2 matches at 10 bases. Sequencing input: naive CD8+ T cells from blood, with Jurkat cell RNA spiked in. As to subset: FACS-sorted CD8+CD4-CCR7+CD45RA+ naive T cells. This receptor was obtained from a human donor in good health. Some libraries in this study had Jurkat cell RNA spiked in. CDR3: CASRTPPLAGGSYNEQFF. In nucleotides, the CDR3 is TGTGCCAGCAGAACGCCCCCCTTAGCGGGAGGATCCTACAATGAGCAGTTCTTC.